The 9 T cell receptor beta chains reported below all come from one sample, sequenced in a study of blood T cell repertoires in COVID-19. The protocol was immunoSEQ multiplex PCR, while the TCRdb copy is restricted to in-frame clones and leaves out a portion. The sample holds some 120,000 clones; more than 70% are singletons and the top ten take approximately 4%. Material: peripheral blood. Receptors were obtained from a human donor in a cohort sampled during active COVID-19.

This clone showed up just a few times. V and J are TRBV11-3 and TRBJ2-2; 11 bases are a match to TRBD2. The CDR3 runs 17 residues. Germline V lookup: CDR1 SGHNT, CDR2 YENEEA. The J segment lost 3 bases and the V segment lost 3 bases, leaving 6 bases of the junction unmatched. The CDR3 coding sequence is TGTGCCAGCAGCTTTGAGACTAGCGGGGAGTACACCGGGGAGCTGTTTTTT. This gives the protein CASSFETSGEYTGELFF.

This chain links TRBV5-5 with TRBJ1-2, with 12 bases identical to TRBD1. The CDR3 is 16 amino acids. V trimming: 3 bases; J trimming: 8 bases; junction bases outside the gene matches: 11. CDR1 SGHKS and CDR2 YYEKEE come from the germline V gene (reference sequence). The CDR3 region has the DNA TGTGCCAGCAGCTGGGAAACGGGACAGGGGGCGCGGGGCTACACCTTC. It codes for CASSWETGQGARGYTF.

The chain carries TRBV24-1 and TRBJ2-1; 8 nucleotides align to TRBD2. With 9 bases clipped from V and 12 bases from J, the junction kept 9 bases outside the gene matches. The CDR3 spans 12 residues. Germline V lookup: CDR1 KGHDR, CDR2 SFDVKD. The CDR3 DNA reads as TGTGCCACCGAGGGAGCGGGAGAGAGGCAGTTCTTC. As protein: CATEGAGERQFF.

The chain recombines TRBV5-6 with TRBJ2-1; the match to TRBD2 covers 8 bases. CDR3 size: 15 residues. Germline CDR1 SGHDT, CDR2 YYEEEE. V lost 3 bases and J lost 2; bases outside the gene matches: 4. The CDR3, as DNA: TGTGCCAGCAGCTCGCGGGGGGCGGCCTACAATGAGCAGTTCTTC. The encoded protein is CASSSRGAAYNEQFF.

Comment on this clone: One end of the junction fails to match germline, which may point to a read error. The chain carries TRBV7-7 and TRBJ2-5, with D possibly TRBD1 on 7 matching bases. Germline CDR1 reads SSHAT; CDR2 reads FNYEAQ (reference sequence). The CDR3 is 14 residues long. The CDR3 loop is CASSQGGLGETQYF. The CDR3 nucleotides read TGTGCTAGCAGCCAGGGGGGTTTAGGAGAGACCCAGTACTTC.

The chain recombines TRBV2 with TRBJ2-2; perhaps TRBD1 as D (5 bases). This CDR3 spans 12 amino acids. The V and J ends lost 6 bases and 7 bases respectively, with 9 bases between them. Germline CDR1 and CDR2: SNHLY and FYNNEI. The CDR3 sequence is CASRAGFGELFF. CDR3 bases: TGTGCCAGCAGGGCAGGGTTCGGGGAGCTGTTTTTT.

The chain carries TRBV6-5 and TRBJ2-2; TRBD1 matches at 10 bases. Per the germline V gene, CDR1 is MNHEY and CDR2 is SVGAGI. After removal of 8 bases from V and 5 bases from J, the junction contained 8 bases not matched to a gene. There are 15 residues in the CDR3. DNA for the CDR3: TGTGCCAGCTGGCAGGACAGGGGGTGGACCGGGGAGCTGTTTTTT. It specifies CASWQDRGWTGELFF.

This chain links TRBV27 with TRBJ1-4; 8 bases are a match to TRBD1. Trimming at V came to 9 bases and at J to 8 bases, leaving 5 bases not matched to a gene. This CDR3 is 12 amino acids long. Germline V gene data show CDR1 as MNHEY and CDR2 as SMNVEV (reference sequence). The DNA for the CDR3 is TGTGCCAGTGCAGGGGGCGAGGAAAAACTGTTTTTT. Its translation is CASAGGEEKLFF.

The gene calls are TRBV12-5 and TRBJ2-7; D unclear. Trimming cost V 7 bases and J 3 bases, with 4 bases left between them. The V gene's germline CDR1 is LGHNT and CDR2 FRNRAP. The CDR3 contains 10 residues. For the CDR3, the DNA is TGTGCTAGTGCCCACTACGAGCAGTACTTC. Amino acid sequence: CASAHYEQYF.